This T cell receptor (beta chain) is from a study of shared clonotypes between healthy human individuals. Profiled with immunoSEQ multiplex PCR; TCRdb holds only in-frame clones, not every one. The sample comprises 950,000 to 1,300,000 clones, around 76% of which are singletons, and about 1.4% rests with the top ten. CDR1 and CDR2 from the germline V gene are WSHSY and SAAADI. The CDR3 is 14 amino acids. Trimming cost V 4 bases and J 7 bases; bases outside gene matches: 3. Every donor, a Caucasian adult, lived in Nashville, Tennessee. The source material was memory CD4+ T cells sorted from blood. Subset here: CD45RA-negative fraction. The chain combines TRBV10-2 with TRBJ1-6; TRBD1 agrees at 8 bases. This clonotype originated in a man between 18 and 29 years old in good health. The CDR3 loop reads CASSVGQENSPLHF. The DNA of the CDR3 is TGCGCCAGCAGTGTGGGACAGGAAAATTCACCCCTCCACTTT.